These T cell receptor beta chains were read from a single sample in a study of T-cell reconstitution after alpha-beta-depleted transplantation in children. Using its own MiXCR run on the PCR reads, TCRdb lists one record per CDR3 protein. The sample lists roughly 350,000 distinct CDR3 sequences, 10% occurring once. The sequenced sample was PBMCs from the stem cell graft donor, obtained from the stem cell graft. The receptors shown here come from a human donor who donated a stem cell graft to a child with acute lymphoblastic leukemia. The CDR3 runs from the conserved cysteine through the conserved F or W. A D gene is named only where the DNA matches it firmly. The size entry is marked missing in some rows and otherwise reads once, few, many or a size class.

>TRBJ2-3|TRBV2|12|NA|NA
TGTGCCAGCAGGCCCGAAGTGGATACGCAGTATTTT
CASRPEVDTQYF
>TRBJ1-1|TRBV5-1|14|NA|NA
TGCGCCAGCAGCTTGGTTTCTGGGGGCACTGAAGCTTTCTTT
CASSLVSGGTEAFF
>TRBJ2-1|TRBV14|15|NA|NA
TGTGCCAGCAGCACATACAGGGACTCCTACAATGAGCAGTTCTTC
CASSTYRDSYNEQFF
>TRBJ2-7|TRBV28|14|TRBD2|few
TGTGCCAGCACCTGGGGCGGGGGGGCCTACGAGCAGTACTTC
CASTWGGGAYEQYF
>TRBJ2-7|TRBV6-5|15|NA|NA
TGTGCCAGCAGTTATAGTCCACAGTATCCCTACGAGCAGTACTTC
CASSYSPQYPYEQYF
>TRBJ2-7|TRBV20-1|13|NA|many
TGCAGTGCTAGAGCTTCTAGCTCCTACGAGCAGTACTTC
CSARASSSYEQYF
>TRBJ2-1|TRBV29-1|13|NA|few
TGCAGCGTAGCAGGGAGAACCTACAATGAGCAGTTCTTC
CSVAGRTYNEQFF
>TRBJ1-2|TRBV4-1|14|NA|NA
TGCGCCAGCAGCCAAGGCCCGGGAGACTATGGCTACACCTTC
CASSQGPGDYGYTF
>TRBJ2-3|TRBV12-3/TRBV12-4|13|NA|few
TGTGCCAGCCTTACGGGCGCCACAGATACGCAGTATTTT
CASLTGATDTQYF
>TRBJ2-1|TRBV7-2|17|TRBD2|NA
TGTGCCAGCAGCTTTTACCCAGCGGGAGGGCCTTTAAATGAGCAGTTCTTC
CASSFYPAGGPLNEQFF
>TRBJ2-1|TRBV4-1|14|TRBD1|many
TGCGCCAGCAGCCAAGGTCCAGGGGGTAATGAGCAGTTCTTC
CASSQGPGGNEQFF
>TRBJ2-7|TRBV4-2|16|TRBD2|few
TGTGCCAGCAGCCAAGTCGGACTAGCGGATGCCTACGAGCAGTACTTC
CASSQVGLADAYEQYF
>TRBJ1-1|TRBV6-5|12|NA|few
TGTGCCAGCTTGGGGAGGTGGACTGAAGCTTTCTTT
CASLGRWTEAFF
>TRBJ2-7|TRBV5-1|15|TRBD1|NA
TGCGCCAGCAGCTATGAGGGGGCGTACTCCTACGAGGAGTACTTC
CASSYEGAYSYEEYF
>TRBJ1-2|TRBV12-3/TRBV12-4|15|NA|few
TGTGCCAGCAGTTTAGGTACAGGGTTCTCGTCCGGCTACACCTTC
CASSLGTGFSSGYTF
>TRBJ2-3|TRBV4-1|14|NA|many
TGCGCCAGCACCCGACTGGGCTCCACAGATACGCAGTATTTT
CASTRLGSTDTQYF
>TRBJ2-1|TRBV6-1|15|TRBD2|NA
TGTGCCAGCAGCAACGGGAGGGCGGCCTACAATGAGCAGTTCTTC
CASSNGRAAYNEQFF
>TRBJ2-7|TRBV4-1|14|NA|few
TGCGCCAGCAGCGACTACTCTTCCTCCTACGAGCAGTACTTC
CASSDYSSSYEQYF
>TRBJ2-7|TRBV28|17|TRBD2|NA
TGTGCCAGCAGTTACATCGTCGGGGGGGGGGCGAACTACGAGCAGTACTTC
CASSYIVGGGANYEQYF
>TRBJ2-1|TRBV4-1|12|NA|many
TGCGCCAGCAGCCCAGGATACAATGAGCAGTTCTTC
CASSPGYNEQFF
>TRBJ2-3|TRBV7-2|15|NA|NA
TGTGCCAGCAGCTTAAGACACAGGGTCCGCGATACGCAGTATTTT
CASSLRHRVRDTQYF
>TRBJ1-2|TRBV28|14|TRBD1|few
TGTGCCAGCAGTTTCCCCGACAGGGGGCGAGGCTACACCTTC
CASSFPDRGRGYTF
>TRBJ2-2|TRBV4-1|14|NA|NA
TGCGCCAGCAGCCAAGAGGTTAGGGGCGGGGAGCTGTTTTTT
CASSQEVRGGELFF
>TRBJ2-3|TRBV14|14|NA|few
TGTGCCAGCAGCCAGGGACGCGCCACAGATACGCAGTATTTT
CASSQGRATDTQYF
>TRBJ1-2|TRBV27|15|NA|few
TGTGCCAGCAGTAGCGTCGGCACCGCTAACTATGGCTACACCTTC
CASSSVGTANYGYTF
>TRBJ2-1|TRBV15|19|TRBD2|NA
TGTGCCACCAGCAGAGGGGCAGCGGGAGGAGTTCTCTACGCTGATGAGCAGTTCTTC
CATSRGAAGGVLYADEQFF
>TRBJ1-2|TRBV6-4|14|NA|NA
TGTGCCAGCAGTGACCCAGGACTGGCGGATGGCTACACCTTC
CASSDPGLADGYTF
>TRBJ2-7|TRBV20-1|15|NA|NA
TGCAGTGCTAGGGATATTAAAGCAAAACTCTACGAGCAGTACTTC
CSARDIKAKLYEQYF
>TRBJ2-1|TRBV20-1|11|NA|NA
TGCAGTGGCCTAGGTGGGGATGAGCAGTTCTTC
CSGLGGDEQFF
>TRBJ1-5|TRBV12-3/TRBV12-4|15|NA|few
TGTGCCAGCAGTTTGGGTACACAGATTAATCAGCCCCAGCATTTT
CASSLGTQINQPQHF
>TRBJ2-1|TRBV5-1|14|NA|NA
TGCGCCAGCAGCTTGGTTTCCTTTCACAATGAGCAGTTCTTC
CASSLVSFHNEQFF
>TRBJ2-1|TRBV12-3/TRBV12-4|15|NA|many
TGTGCCAGCAGTTTATGGGGGAGCTCCTACAATGAGCAGTTCTTC
CASSLWGSSYNEQFF
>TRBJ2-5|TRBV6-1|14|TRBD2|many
TGTGCCAGCAAGAGCGGGAGGGCCTGGGAGACCCAGTACTTC
CASKSGRAWETQYF
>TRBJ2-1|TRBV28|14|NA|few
TGTGCCAGCAGCTACTTCGACTGGGCCAATGAGCAGTTCTTC
CASSYFDWANEQFF
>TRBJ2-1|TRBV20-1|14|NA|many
TGCAGTGCTGGGGACCAGCGGAGCCACAATGAGCAGTTCTTC
CSAGDQRSHNEQFF
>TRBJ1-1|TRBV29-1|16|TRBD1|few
TGCAGCGTTGAGGTGACAGGGGGTTCAAGGAACACTGAAGCTTTCTTT
CSVEVTGGSRNTEAFF
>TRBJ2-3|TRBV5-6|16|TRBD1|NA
TGTGCCAGCAGCTCCTACGGACAGGGGCACACAGATACGCAGTATTTT
CASSSYGQGHTDTQYF
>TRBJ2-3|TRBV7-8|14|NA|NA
TGTGCCAGCAGCTTTCGAGACTATACAGATACGCAGTATTTT
CASSFRDYTDTQYF
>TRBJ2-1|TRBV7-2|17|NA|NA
TGTGCCAGCAGCCCCCCCGCCCACTTTGCCTCCTACAATGAGCAGTTCTTC
CASSPPAHFASYNEQFF
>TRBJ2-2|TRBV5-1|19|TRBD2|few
TGCGCCAGCAGCACCGGCGGAGGGGCCAGCAACGCGGGGGTGGGGGAGCTGTTTTTT
CASSTGGGASNAGVGELFF
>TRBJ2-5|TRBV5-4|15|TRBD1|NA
TGTGCCAGCAGCTTGGAAGGGGGCCGCCAAGAGACCCAGTACTTC
CASSLEGGRQETQYF
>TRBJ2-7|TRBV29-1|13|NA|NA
TGCAGCGTCCCGGGAATAGCGGTCGACGAGCAGTACTTC
CSVPGIAVDEQYF
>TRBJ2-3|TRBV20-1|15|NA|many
TGCAGTGCTAAACCGCGCCTGGGTCGCACAGATACGCAGTATTTT
CSAKPRLGRTDTQYF
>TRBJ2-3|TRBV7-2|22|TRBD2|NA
TGTGCCAGCAGCGACGGACTAGCGTCCACGGAAGTAGTCGGCAGCAGCACAGATACGCAGTATTTT
CASSDGLASTEVVGSSTDTQYF
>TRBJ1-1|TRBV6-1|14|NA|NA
TGTGCCAGCAAGCTTTATGCGGGGAACACTGAAGCTTTCTTT
CASKLYAGNTEAFF
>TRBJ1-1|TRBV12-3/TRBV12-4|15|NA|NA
TGTGCCAGCAGTTTAGTCCAGGGCCCGTACACTGAAGCTTTCTTT
CASSLVQGPYTEAFF
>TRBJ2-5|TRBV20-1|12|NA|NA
TGCAGTGCTTCTTATAAAAAAGAGACCCAGTACTTC
CSASYKKETQYF
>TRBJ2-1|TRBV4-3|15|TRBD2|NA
TGCGCCAGCAGCCAAGATGGGCGGGAGGGCCTGGGGCAGTTCTTC
CASSQDGREGLGQFF
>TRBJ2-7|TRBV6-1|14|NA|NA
TGTGCCAGCAGTCCGGGAACGATCATCTACGAGCAGTACTTC
CASSPGTIIYEQYF
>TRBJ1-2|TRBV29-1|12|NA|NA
TGCAGCGCTGGGTTGAAGTCGGACGGCTACACCTTC
CSAGLKSDGYTF
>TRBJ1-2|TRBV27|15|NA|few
TGTGCCAGCAGCCCGGAGGCAGGGATGATGGGCGGCTACACCTTC
CASSPEAGMMGGYTF
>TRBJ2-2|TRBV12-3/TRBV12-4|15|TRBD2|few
TGTGCCAGCCTCTCCGCGGGGGATTTCACCGGGGAGCTGTTTTTT
CASLSAGDFTGELFF
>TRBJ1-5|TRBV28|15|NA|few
TGTGCCAGCAGTTTTGTGACCCTCAGCAATCAGCCCCAGCATTTT
CASSFVTLSNQPQHF
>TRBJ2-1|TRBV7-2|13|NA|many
TGTGCCAGCAGCTTCGGCCCCTACAATGAGCAGTTCTTC
CASSFGPYNEQFF
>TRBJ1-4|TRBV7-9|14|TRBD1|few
TGTGCCAGCAGCCCCGGACAGGGTCAGGAAAAACTGTTTTTT
CASSPGQGQEKLFF